These 5 T cell receptor beta chains share one sample of origin, sequenced in a study of blood T cell repertoires in COVID-19. TCRdb keeps only in-frame clones here, not all; method: immunoSEQ multiplex PCR. Among approximately 400,000 clones listed, about nine tenths were seen once. The specimen was PBMCs or T cells enriched from blood (not recorded which). Receptor source: a woman aged 40 to 50 who had been exposed to COVID-19.

The chain combines TRBV19 with TRBJ2-1, with 10 bases matching TRBD1. There are 18 residues in the CDR3. Germline V gene sequence: CDR1 LNHDA, CDR2 SQIVND (reference sequence). The J segment lost 0 bases and the V segment lost 3 bases, leaving 8 bases of the junction unmatched. The CDR3 bases are TGTGCCAGTAGTATTGACAGGGGGCGCGGGAGCTCCTACAATGAGCAGTTCTTC. Translating gives CASSIDRGRGSSYNEQFF.

The J gene is TRBJ2-1, the V gene TRBV2, with 12 bases fitting TRBD2. J gave up 6 bases and V 7 bases, and 7 bases lay outside the gene matches. This CDR3 has 15 residues. Germline assignment: CDR1 SNHLY and CDR2 FYNNEI. CDR3 sequence: CASTLAGGVGNEQFF. The DNA for the CDR3 is TGTGCCAGCACCCTAGCGGGAGGGGTCGGCAATGAGCAGTTCTTC.

The V and J genes are TRBV6-6 and TRBJ2-3, with 14 bases matching TRBD2. The CDR3 runs to 18 residues. CDR1 MNHNY and CDR2 SVGAGI come from the germline V gene (reference sequence). J lost 6 bases, V lost 5 bases, and 13 bases had no gene match. The CDR3 nucleotides are TGTGCCAGCAGTCTACGGGACTCGACTAGCGGGAGGGGGGATACGCAGTATTTT. The encoded protein is CASSLRDSTSGRGDTQYF.

V usage is TRBV6-6 and J usage is TRBJ1-2; maybe TRBD1 (5 bases). The CDR3 totals 14 residues. Germline assignment: CDR1 MNHNY and CDR2 SVGAGI (reference sequence). V was pared by 4 bases and J by 2 bases, with 11 bases between. The CDR3 here is CASSSGGVNYGYTF. CDR3 nucleotides: TGTGCCAGCAGTTCAGGAGGGGTCAACTATGGCTACACCTTC.

This chain joins TRBV10-1 and TRBJ1-5, with 12 bases that match TRBD1. This CDR3 comprises 16 residues. The trim removed 9 bases at V and 1 base at J, leaving 7 bases unmatched. Germline CDR1 reads WNHNN; CDR2 reads SYGVQD (reference sequence). CDR3 in DNA: TGCGCCAGTCCGGGACAGGGGGCCGTAAGCAATCAGCCCCAGCATTTT. Residues: CASPGQGAVSNQPQHF.